The rows below give T cell receptor beta chains drawn from one sample of a study of OX40 agonist ivuxolimab in advanced cancers. Sequenced by immunoSEQ multiplex PCR; TCRdb stores in-frame clones only, minus some. The table records about 62,000 clones, roughly 78% of them present only once. This specimen consisted of CD4+ or CD8+ T cells sorted from blood, obtained in a trial of the OX40 agonist ivuxolimab. The receptors here all came from an adult with an advanced solid tumor such as melanoma, head and neck, liver or kidney cancer. The CDR3 runs from the conserved cysteine through the conserved F or W. The D gene is left open where the match is weak. Clone size is shown for a subset of rows, as once, few, many or a class of expanded clone.

clone size | J gene | D gene | V gene | CDR3 length | CDR3 DNA | CDR3 protein
. | TRBJ1-4 | . | TRBV5-4 | 13 | TGTGCCAGCAGCTTGGGGACTAATGAAAAACTGTTTTTT | CASSLGTNEKLFF
. | TRBJ2-5 | . | TRBV7-9 | 15 | TGTGCCAGCAGCTTAGATTCCGACAGCCAAGAGACCCAGTACTTC | CASSLDSDSQETQYF
. | TRBJ1-5 | . | TRBV11-2 | 13 | TGTGCCAGCAGCTTAGATCTAGTTCAGCCCCAGCATTTT | CASSLDLVQPQHF
. | TRBJ1-4 | . | TRBV5-4 | 13 | TGTGCCAGCAGCTTGGCGATTAATGAAAAACTGTTTTTT | CASSLAINEKLFF
. | TRBJ2-7 | . | TRBV4-1 | 17 | TGCGCCAGCAGCCAAGAACCCCTTCGGCAGGGTTTCTACGAGCAGTACTTC | CASSQEPLRQGFYEQYF
. | TRBJ2-7 | . | TRBV29-1 | 11 | TGCAGCGTTGCTGGCAGCTACGAGCAGTACTTC | CSVAGSYEQYF
. | TRBJ2-7 | . | TRBV7-2 | 15 | TGTGCCAGCAGCTCGAAGGGGGGGACAGGCTACGAGCAGTACTTC | CASSSKGGTGYEQYF
. | TRBJ2-7 | TRBD1 | TRBV27 | 16 | TGTGCCAGCAGTCCAACCCCCGGGACAGGGACCTACGAGCAGTACTTC | CASSPTPGTGTYEQYF
. | TRBJ2-7 | . | TRBV9 | 15 | TGTGCCAGCAGCGTAGCTGGTGGGGACACCTACGAGCAGTACTTC | CASSVAGGDTYEQYF
medium-sized | TRBJ2-7 | . | TRBV7-9 | 12 | TGTGCCAGCAGCTTAGCAGGCCTCGAGCAGTACTTC | CASSLAGLEQYF
many | TRBJ1-1 | TRBD1 | TRBV7-8 | 14 | TGTGCCAGCAGCTTATTAGACAGGGCAACCGAAGCTTTCTTT | CASSLLDRATEAFF
. | TRBJ2-1 | TRBD1 | TRBV5-1 | 18 | TGCGCCAGCAGCCCCCAGGCTTCCGGGACAGGGTCGTACAATGAGCAGTTCTTC | CASSPQASGTGSYNEQFF
few | TRBJ2-2 | TRBD1 | TRBV7-6 | 16 | TGTGCCAGCAGCTCACAGGGGGCGCTTTTCCCCGGGGAGCTGTTTTTT | CASSSQGALFPGELFF
. | TRBJ2-3 | TRBD1 | TRBV11-2 | 16 | TGTGCCAGCAGCTTAATAGGACAGGGGTTGGCAGATACGCAGTATTTT | CASSLIGQGLADTQYF
. | TRBJ1-2 | . | TRBV5-6 | 14 | TGTGCCAGCGGGCTTCGGGGGCCCGGCTATGGCTACACCTTC | CASGLRGPGYGYTF